The rows below give T cell receptor beta chains drawn from one sample of a study of OX40 agonist ivuxolimab in advanced cancers. Libraries were prepared by immunoSEQ multiplex PCR; TCRdb keeps only in-frame clonotypes and omits some of them. This table holds about 81,000 clones, approximately 90% found once. The sample was CD4+ or CD8+ T cells sorted from blood, taken in a trial of the OX40 agonist ivuxolimab. These receptors originate from an adult with an advanced solid tumor such as melanoma, head and neck, liver or kidney cancer. Both conserved end residues are part of each CDR3. The order of the fields is clone size, J gene, D gene, CDR3 length, V gene, CDR3 protein, CDR3 DNA. D genes are given only for firm matches. Expanded clones get a size class; other rows say once, few or many, or leave the size out.

clone size: .
J gene: TRBJ2-3
D gene: .
CDR3 length: 16
V gene: TRBV18
CDR3 protein: CASSPNPGGRADTQYF
CDR3 DNA: TGTGCCAGCTCACCAAACCCAGGGGGGCGCGCAGATACGCAGTATTTT

clone size: .
J gene: TRBJ2-7
D gene: .
CDR3 length: 13
V gene: TRBV6-5
CDR3 protein: CASSYMRFHEQYF
CDR3 DNA: TGTGCCAGCAGTTATATGCGGTTCCACGAGCAGTACTTC

clone size: .
J gene: TRBJ2-2
D gene: .
CDR3 length: 13
V gene: TRBV18
CDR3 protein: CASSPLGGGELFF
CDR3 DNA: TGTGCCAGCTCACCCCTAGGAGGCGGGGAGCTGTTTTTT

clone size: .
J gene: TRBJ1-2
D gene: .
CDR3 length: 13
V gene: TRBV19
CDR3 protein: CASITGTGGGYTF
CDR3 DNA: TGTGCCAGTATCACGGGAACAGGCGGTGGCTACACCTTC

clone size: .
J gene: TRBJ2-7
D gene: .
CDR3 length: 13
V gene: TRBV6-5
CDR3 protein: CATTPNGDYEQYF
CDR3 DNA: TGTGCCACCACGCCCAACGGGGACTACGAGCAGTACTTC

clone size: .
J gene: TRBJ2-5
D gene: .
CDR3 length: 13
V gene: TRBV28
CDR3 protein: CASTTQEQETQYF
CDR3 DNA: TGTGCCAGCACAACTCAGGAGCAAGAGACCCAGTACTTC

clone size: few
J gene: TRBJ2-2
D gene: TRBD1
CDR3 length: 13
V gene: TRBV7-9
CDR3 protein: CASRTGVIGELFF
CDR3 DNA: TGTGCCAGCCGGACAGGGGTCATCGGGGAGCTGTTTTTT

clone size: once
J gene: TRBJ2-7
D gene: TRBD1
CDR3 length: 15
V gene: TRBV19
CDR3 protein: CASRTRGQGTYEQYF
CDR3 DNA: TGTGCCAGTAGAACTCGCGGACAGGGTACCTACGAGCAGTACTTC

clone size: .
J gene: TRBJ2-7
D gene: .
CDR3 length: 11
V gene: TRBV6-5
CDR3 protein: CASSSSQASYF
CDR3 DNA: TGTGCCAGCAGCTCCTCCCAGGCATCTTACTTC

clone size: .
J gene: TRBJ2-2
D gene: .
CDR3 length: 14
V gene: TRBV19
CDR3 protein: CASEGSLNTGELFF
CDR3 DNA: TGTGCCAGTGAAGGCAGTTTGAACACCGGGGAGCTGTTTTTT

clone size: .
J gene: TRBJ1-1
D gene: .
CDR3 length: 10
V gene: TRBV29-1
CDR3 protein: CSAQATEAFF
CDR3 DNA: TGCAGCGCGCAGGCCACTGAAGCTTTCTTT

clone size: .
J gene: TRBJ1-2
D gene: .
CDR3 length: 13
V gene: TRBV11-2
CDR3 protein: CASSPTTVGGYTF
CDR3 DNA: TGTGCCAGCAGCCCAACGACAGTCGGTGGCTACACCTTC

clone size: .
J gene: TRBJ2-3
D gene: TRBD2
CDR3 length: 13
V gene: TRBV12-5
CDR3 protein: CASLGLVEDTQYF
CDR3 DNA: TGTGCTAGTTTAGGACTAGTGGAGGATACGCAGTATTTT

clone size: .
J gene: TRBJ2-1
D gene: .
CDR3 length: 16
V gene: TRBV5-4
CDR3 protein: CASSSTGPTYNNEQFF
CDR3 DNA: TGTGCCAGCAGTTCGACCGGGCCCACATACAACAATGAGCAGTTCTTC

clone size: .
J gene: TRBJ2-7
D gene: TRBD2
CDR3 length: 15
V gene: TRBV5-4
CDR3 protein: CASSSAASGGYEQYF
CDR3 DNA: TGTGCCAGCAGCTCGGCGGCGAGCGGGGGATACGAGCAGTACTTC

clone size: .
J gene: TRBJ2-7
D gene: TRBD2
CDR3 length: 13
V gene: TRBV7-2
CDR3 protein: CASSPQVGGEQYF
CDR3 DNA: TGTGCCAGCAGCCCCCAGGTCGGGGGGGAGCAGTACTTC

clone size: once
J gene: TRBJ2-2
D gene: TRBD1
CDR3 length: 15
V gene: TRBV11-2
CDR3 protein: CASSLGTANTGELFF
CDR3 DNA: TGTGCCAGCAGCCTCGGGACAGCGAACACCGGGGAGCTGTTTTTT

clone size: .
J gene: TRBJ1-3
D gene: .
CDR3 length: 14
V gene: TRBV6-5
CDR3 protein: CASRKQRGGNTIYF
CDR3 DNA: TGTGCCAGCAGGAAACAGAGGGGGGGAAACACCATATATTTT

clone size: .
J gene: TRBJ2-5
D gene: .
CDR3 length: 16
V gene: TRBV5-4
CDR3 protein: CASSSSATGLGGTQYF
CDR3 DNA: TGTGCCAGCAGCTCATCAGCGACCGGACTAGGGGGGACCCAGTACTTC

clone size: .
J gene: TRBJ1-1
D gene: .
CDR3 length: 15
V gene: TRBV18
CDR3 protein: CASSPNWGEATEAFF
CDR3 DNA: TGTGCCAGCTCACCAAATTGGGGGGAGGCCACTGAAGCTTTCTTT

clone size: .
J gene: TRBJ1-2
D gene: .
CDR3 length: 16
V gene: TRBV5-1
CDR3 protein: CASSLGFGYENYGYTF
CDR3 DNA: TGCGCCAGCAGCTTGGGATTCGGCTACGAGAACTATGGCTACACCTTC

clone size: .
J gene: TRBJ1-2
D gene: .
CDR3 length: 11
V gene: TRBV6-5
CDR3 protein: CASSHGEGYTF
CDR3 DNA: TGTGCCAGCAGTCACGGGGAAGGCTACACCTTC

clone size: .
J gene: TRBJ1-2
D gene: .
CDR3 length: 11
V gene: TRBV20-1
CDR3 protein: CSARGQGRYTF
CDR3 DNA: TGCAGTGCTAGAGGGCAGGGAAGGTACACCTTC

clone size: .
J gene: TRBJ2-7
D gene: TRBD1
CDR3 length: 14
V gene: TRBV11-2
CDR3 protein: CASSPRAGGYEQYF
CDR3 DNA: TGTGCCAGCAGTCCGAGGGCAGGGGGCTACGAGCAGTACTTC

clone size: .
J gene: TRBJ2-1
D gene: .
CDR3 length: 14
V gene: TRBV7-2
CDR3 protein: CASSLLGAVGEQFF
CDR3 DNA: TGTGCCAGCAGCTTACTGGGGGCGGTAGGTGAGCAGTTCTTC

clone size: .
J gene: TRBJ1-1
D gene: .
CDR3 length: 13
V gene: TRBV28
CDR3 protein: CASSLWAGTEAFF
CDR3 DNA: TGTGCCAGCAGTTTATGGGCTGGGACTGAAGCTTTCTTT

clone size: .
J gene: TRBJ1-5
D gene: .
CDR3 length: 13
V gene: TRBV19
CDR3 protein: CASTPSQNQPQHF
CDR3 DNA: TGTGCCAGTACCCCCTCTCAGAATCAGCCCCAGCATTTT

clone size: few
J gene: TRBJ2-5
D gene: .
CDR3 length: 12
V gene: TRBV7-9
CDR3 protein: CATMGVQETQYF
CDR3 DNA: TGTGCCACCATGGGCGTACAGGAGACCCAGTACTTC

clone size: .
J gene: TRBJ2-1
D gene: .
CDR3 length: 16
V gene: TRBV7-2
CDR3 protein: CASSLFAAGVLNEQFF
CDR3 DNA: TGTGCCAGCAGCTTATTCGCGGCAGGGGTTTTAAATGAGCAGTTCTTC

clone size: .
J gene: TRBJ1-2
D gene: .
CDR3 length: 13
V gene: TRBV7-3
CDR3 protein: CASSQSGNYGYTF
CDR3 DNA: TGTGCCAGCAGCCAATCAGGGAACTATGGCTACACCTTC

clone size: .
J gene: TRBJ1-4
D gene: .
CDR3 length: 14
V gene: TRBV7-9
CDR3 protein: CASSPDSLGEKLFF
CDR3 DNA: TGTGCCAGCAGCCCGGACAGCCTCGGGGAAAAACTGTTTTTT

clone size: .
J gene: TRBJ1-5
D gene: .
CDR3 length: 12
V gene: TRBV7-9
CDR3 protein: CASSFLGGPQHF
CDR3 DNA: TGTGCCAGCAGCTTCCTTGGGGGACCCCAGCATTTT

clone size: .
J gene: TRBJ1-2
D gene: .
CDR3 length: 12
V gene: TRBV2
CDR3 protein: CASSVDIHGYTF
CDR3 DNA: TGTGCCAGCAGTGTGGACATCCATGGCTACACCTTC

clone size: .
J gene: TRBJ1-4
D gene: TRBD1
CDR3 length: 16
V gene: TRBV9
CDR3 protein: CASSATTGQINEKLFF
CDR3 DNA: TGTGCCAGCAGCGCTACTACGGGACAGATTAATGAAAAACTGTTTTTT

clone size: .
J gene: TRBJ1-1
D gene: TRBD1
CDR3 length: 13
V gene: TRBV4-2
CDR3 protein: CASCGTGRTEAFF
CDR3 DNA: TGTGCCAGTTGTGGGACAGGGAGGACTGAAGCTTTCTTT

clone size: .
J gene: TRBJ2-5
D gene: TRBD2
CDR3 length: 16
V gene: TRBV10-3
CDR3 protein: CAISESVLATGETQYF
CDR3 DNA: TGTGCCATCAGTGAGTCAGTACTAGCGACCGGGGAGACCCAGTACTTC

clone size: .
J gene: TRBJ2-5
D gene: .
CDR3 length: 13
V gene: TRBV19
CDR3 protein: CASRSMFQETQYF
CDR3 DNA: TGTGCCAGTAGATCGATGTTCCAAGAGACCCAGTACTTC

clone size: once
J gene: TRBJ1-2
D gene: .
CDR3 length: 14
V gene: TRBV7-2
CDR3 protein: CASSPIGFNYGYTF
CDR3 DNA: TGTGCCAGCAGCCCAATAGGATTTAACTATGGCTACACCTTC

clone size: .
J gene: TRBJ2-7
D gene: .
CDR3 length: 14
V gene: TRBV6-6
CDR3 protein: CASTNSGGLYEQYF
CDR3 DNA: TGTGCCAGCACCAATTCCGGCGGCCTCTACGAGCAGTACTTC